Sequencing of this T cell receptor (beta chain) was carried out in a study of T-cell reconstitution after alpha-beta-depleted transplantation in children. The germline V gene encodes CDR1 MNHEY and CDR2 SVGEGT. CDR3 size: 16 residues. The germline V and J ends were trimmed by 3 bases and 2 bases, with 14 bases remaining between them. This clonotype was counted at least ten times. A TCRbeta library incorporating unique molecular identifiers was prepared. TCRdb fed the PCR reads into MiXCR, producing one record per CDR3 protein. This table has about 110,000 distinct CDR3 sequences, 10% appearing once. Specimen: PBMCs from the stem cell graft donor, collected from the stem cell graft. The receptor was isolated from a human donor who donated a stem cell graft to a child with acute lymphoblastic leukemia. This rearrangement joins TRBV6-2 or TRBV6-3 to TRBJ1-3; D not certain. CDR3 in DNA: TGTGCCAGCAGTTATCGTTACCGGAGGCCTGGAAACACCATATATTTT. Protein product: CASSYRYRRPGNTIYF.